The 27 T cell receptor beta chains below come from one sample, sequenced in a study of blood T cell repertoires in COVID-19. Profiled with immunoSEQ multiplex PCR; TCRdb holds only in-frame clones, not every one. The repertoire holds roughly 250,000 clones, approximately 90% seen once, with 2% to 2.5% in the top ten. Sequencing was carried out using peripheral blood. These TCRs come from a woman between 40 and 55 years old who had recovered from COVID-19.

The chain links TRBV3-1 (or the pseudogene TRBV3-2) to TRBJ2-3, with TRBD2 identical over 12 bases. V was pared by 1 base and J by 7 bases, with 6 bases of the junction left unmatched. Germline lookup yields CDR1 LGHDT and CDR2 YNNKEL (reference sequence). The CDR3 is 16 amino acids. In DNA form, the CDR3 reads TGTGCCAGCAGCCAAGGCGGACTAGCGGGATTAAATACGCAGTATTTT. This codes for CASSQGGLAGLNTQYF.

This clone has just a few counts. The V gene is TRBV24-1, the J gene TRBJ1-5; 8 bases match TRBD1. The ends lost 4 bases at V and 10 bases at J; junction bases unmatched: 5. Germline V gives CDR1 KGHDR, CDR2 SFDVKD. The CDR3 length is 13 residues. This CDR3 reads CATSDAGQGPQHF. The CDR3 DNA sequence: TGTGCCACCAGTGACGCAGGACAGGGACCCCAGCATTTT.

This chain's CDR3 is CASRSGGESYEKLFF. Here the CDR3 DNA reads TGCGCCAGCAGATCGGGGGGCGAGTCTTATGAAAAACTGTTTTTT. This rearrangement joins TRBV5-1 to TRBJ1-4, with D perhaps TRBD1 (6 bases). The CDR3 extends over 15 amino acids. Germline V gene lookup returns CDR1 SGHRS and CDR2 YFSETQ. The V and J ends lost 5 bases and 6 bases respectively, with 17 bases between them.

The table lists this clone with a count of one. The chain combines TRBV28 with TRBJ1-5, with 8 bases aligning to TRBD1. Germline V gene lookup returns CDR1 MDHEN and CDR2 SYDVKM. V lost 4 bases, J lost 7 bases, and 9 bases stayed unmatched. The CDR3 loop spans 15 amino acids. DNA for the CDR3: TGTGCCAGCAGTTCCCCAGGGGGCCAGAAGCAGCCCCAGCATTTT. Translating it yields CASSSPGGQKQPQHF.

This clone was recorded only once. At the DNA level, this CDR3 is encoded by other sequences in the same sample as well. The V call is TRBV19, the J call TRBJ2-7, with D possibly TRBD2 on 5 matching bases. Trimming took 3 bases from V and 4 from J, leaving 10 bases between them. Germline CDR1 reads LNHDA; CDR2 reads SQIVND (reference sequence). The CDR3 covers 13 residues. The chain's CDR3 is CASSIQSGYEQYF. The CDR3 DNA sequence: TGTGCCAGTAGTATTCAGTCGGGGTACGAGCAGTACTTC.

In the case of this clone: The junction shows a germline mismatch at one end, possibly a read error. The chain couples TRBV25-1 to TRBJ2-3; D is undetermined. The CDR3 runs 16 residues. The germline V gene encodes CDR1 MGHDK and CDR2 SYGVNS. DNA of the CDR3: TGTGCCAGCAGCGAATTCTTTACTTCCCTCACAGATACGCAGTATTTT. Its protein is CASSEFFTSLTDTQYF.

This sequence joins TRBV5-1 and TRBJ1-2, with 7 positions matching TRBD1. Germline CDR1 is SGHRS and CDR2 is YFSETQ. Trimming took 4 bases from V and 6 from J; bases not matched to a gene: 9. CDR3 length: 14 amino acids. The CDR3 is CASSEQTGLDGYTF. The CDR3 DNA reads TGCGCCAGCAGCGAGCAGACAGGGTTGGATGGCTACACCTTC.

The chain employs TRBV5-4 and TRBJ2-1; the match to TRBD1 covers 7 bases. The CDR3 extends over 16 amino acids. V lost 2 bases to trimming and J lost 1 base; unmatched junction nucleotides: 6. Per germline, CDR1 SGHNT and CDR2 YYREEE (reference sequence). The CDR3 spells CASSFGAGGSYNEQFF. The CDR3 DNA reads as TGTGCCAGCAGCTTTGGAGCAGGGGGATCCTACAATGAGCAGTTCTTC.

This clone was seen once. The rearrangement joins TRBV5-8 to TRBJ1-5, with D maybe TRBD1 (6 bases). CDR1 SGHTS and CDR2 YDEGEE come from the germline V gene. CDR3 length: 16 residues. V was cut by 0 bases and J by 5 bases, with 15 bases left in between. The DNA of the CDR3 is TGTGCCAGCAGCTTGGGTAGGCAGGGGCTACATCAGCCCCAGCATTTT. Its protein is CASSLGRQGLHQPQHF.

About this clone: The sample has other DNA sequences that encode this CDR3 too. J is TRBJ1-5 and V is TRBV6-5, with D tentatively TRBD1 (5 bases). The CDR3 is 16 amino acids. The germline V and J ends were trimmed by 0 bases and 2 bases, with 11 bases remaining between them. CDR1 and CDR2 (germline): MNHEY, SVGAGI. CDR3 DNA: TGTGCCAGCAGTTACTCGGGTGGGGGGGGCAATCAGCCCCAGCATTTT. Translated, it gives CASSYSGGGGNQPQHF.

CDR3 protein: CASSMRQGNSPLHF. The CDR3 DNA is TGTGCCAGTAGTATGCGGCAGGGTAATTCACCCCTCCACTTT. This chain links TRBV19 with TRBJ1-6; D perhaps matches TRBD1 (5 bases). The CDR3 length is 14 residues. CDR1 is LNHDA, CDR2 SQIVND, per germline (reference sequence). The V end lost 3 bases, the J end lost 6 bases, and 9 bases lay between the germline ends.

The chain has TRBV14 and TRBJ1-3, with TRBD1 as a possible D gene (6 bases). This CDR3 comprises 15 residues. Germline CDR1 reads SGHDN; CDR2 reads FVKESK. V dropped 3 bases and J dropped 4 bases, with 13 bases sitting between them. Here the CDR3 reads CASSQRTARGNTIYF. CDR3 DNA: TGTGCCAGCAGCCAGAGGACAGCTAGGGGAAACACCATATATTTT.

The chain has TRBV4-2 and TRBJ1-4; TRBD1 is a possible D gene (5 bases). From germline, CDR1 is LGHNA and CDR2 YNFKEQ. The CDR3 covers 14 residues. V was shortened by 4 bases and J by 5 bases, with 11 bases between the two germline ends. As DNA, the CDR3 is TGTGCCAGCAGCCCGGGACTGCTGAATGAAAAACTGTTTTTT. It specifies CASSPGLLNEKLFF.

This clone has just a few counts. The chain has TRBV12-5 and TRBJ2-1; 10 positions match TRBD2. This CDR3 has 22 residues. Germline-derived CDR1 and CDR2 are LGHNT and FRNRAP. V was pared by 1 base and J by 0 bases, with 18 bases of the junction left unmatched. The CDR3 is CASGLGKGIGLAGASSYNEQFF. CDR3 DNA sequence: TGTGCTAGTGGTTTGGGTAAGGGGATCGGGCTAGCGGGAGCTAGCTCCTACAATGAGCAGTTCTTC.

This clone showed up just once. This chain uses TRBV7-2 with TRBJ1-1; D is possibly TRBD1 (6 bases). CDR1 is SGHTA and CDR2 is FQGNSA in the germline V gene. V was cut by 1 base and J by 10 bases, with 13 bases left in between. The CDR3 is 13 amino acids. This chain's CDR3 is CASSLVAAGVAFF. CDR3 bases: TGTGCCAGCAGCTTAGTGGCGGCAGGGGTAGCTTTCTTT.

This clone has a handful of counts. Other DNA sequences in the sample encode the same CDR3. This chain uses TRBV7-2 with TRBJ2-1; 11 nucleotides line up with TRBD2. Losses at the gene ends were 1 base for V and 4 bases for J; bases not matched to a gene: 6. This CDR3 spans 17 amino acids. CDR1 and CDR2 from the germline V gene are SGHTA and FQGNSA. CDR3 sequence reads: CASSLGGTSGRYNEQFF. DNA of the CDR3: TGTGCCAGCAGCTTAGGGGGGACTAGCGGTCGTTACAATGAGCAGTTCTTC.

The rearrangement links TRBV11-3 to TRBJ2-5, with unresolved D. CDR3 length equals 17 residues. The V end was cut by 0 bases, the J end by 5 bases, with 19 bases between. CDR1 is SGHNT and CDR2 is YENEEA in the germline V gene. CDR3 in amino acids: CASSLDPLTQSAETQYF. DNA of the CDR3: TGTGCCAGCAGCTTAGATCCCCTGACTCAGTCTGCGGAGACCCAGTACTTC.

The chain combines TRBV4-3 with TRBJ2-1, with D tentatively TRBD2 (5 bases). Germline CDR1 LGHNA, CDR2 YSLEER. Trimming cost V 1 base and J 1 base, with 8 bases left between them. The length of the CDR3 is 15 residues. CDR3 loop: CASSQGAGSYNEQFF. Here the CDR3 DNA reads TGCGCCAGCAGCCAAGGGGCGGGTTCCTACAATGAGCAGTTCTTC.

The chain employs TRBV30 and TRBJ2-7; D is possibly TRBD1 (6 bases). V was pared by 4 bases and J by 1 base, with 11 bases between. This CDR3 contains 13 residues. The germline V gene has CDR1 GTSNPN and CDR2 SVGIG (reference sequence). Written as DNA, the CDR3 is TGTGCCTGGACTCCGGGACAATCCTACGAGCAGTACTTC. It translates to CAWTPGQSYEQYF.

The chain joins TRBV5-1 to TRBJ2-7, with D possibly being TRBD2 (6 bases). Germline V gene lookup returns CDR1 SGHRS and CDR2 YFSETQ. The length of the CDR3 is 16 residues. Trimming removed 4 bases at V and 3 bases at J, with 20 bases between. The CDR3 DNA follows: TGCGCCAGCAGCCCCGGTCCGGGGGAGGCTCGCTACGAGCAGTACTTC. Translation: CASSPGPGEARYEQYF.

V is TRBV27 and J is TRBJ2-1; 11 bases agree with TRBD2. CDR3 size: 15 residues. The ends lost 3 bases at V and 3 bases at J; junction bases unmatched: 1. CDR1 is MNHEY, CDR2 SMNVEV, per germline (reference sequence). The CDR3 sequence: CASSLGLAVYNEQFF. The CDR3 DNA is TGTGCCAGCAGTTTGGGACTAGCGGTCTACAATGAGCAGTTCTTC.

The rearrangement links TRBV4-1 to TRBJ1-4; 9 positions agree with TRBD1. The CDR3 spans 17 residues. V shed 3 bases and J 5 bases; nucleotides not matched to a gene: 10. From germline, CDR1 is MGHRA and CDR2 YSYEKL. The CDR3 here is CASSHGGDRDFNEKLFF. The CDR3 bases are TGCGCCAGCAGCCATGGAGGGGACAGGGACTTCAATGAAAAACTGTTTTTT.

J is TRBJ2-4 and V is TRBV4-3, with TRBD1 matching over 10 bases. The CDR3 sequence is 19 residues long. Germline values: CDR1 LGHNA, CDR2 YSLEER. V was clipped by 2 bases and J by 3 bases; unmatched bases: 13. The CDR3 DNA sequence: TGCGCCAGCAGCCAAAGACCTGGGACAGGGGTAACGGGCAAAAACATTCAGTACTTC. This codes for CASSQRPGTGVTGKNIQYF.

This clone was observed a handful of times. Relative to the germline gene, one junction end is altered; a read error may explain this. The J gene is TRBJ2-3, the V gene TRBV18; TRBD2 aligns across 12 bases. The CDR3 is 15 amino acids. Per the germline V gene, CDR1 is KGHSH and CDR2 is LQKENI. This chain's CDR3 is CASLPGLAGTDTQYF. The CDR3 nucleotides are TGTGCCAGCTTACCAGGACTAGCGGGAACAGATACGCAGTATTTT.

The chain combines TRBV27 with TRBJ1-6; TRBD1 agrees at 11 bases. Germline-derived CDR1 and CDR2 are MNHEY and SMNVEV (reference sequence). The CDR3 extends over 15 amino acids. V shed 4 bases and J 7 bases; nucleotides not matched to a gene: 3. The CDR3 DNA sequence: TGTGCCAGCAGTTGGACAGGGGGCCCGAATTCACCCCTCCACTTT. Its translation: CASSWTGGPNSPLHF.

This clone was detected only once. J is TRBJ1-5 and V is TRBV28; TRBD1 matches 12 bases. Germline V gene data show CDR1 as MDHEN and CDR2 as SYDVKM. J was trimmed by 6 bases and V by 2 bases; bases with no gene match: 2. The CDR3 has 15 amino acids. In DNA, the CDR3 is TGTGCCAGCAGTTTACGGGACAGGGGGCGTCAGCCCCAGCATTTT. The encoded protein is CASSLRDRGRQPQHF. Based on the CDR3 plus reference TRBV28 and TRBJ1-5, the full variable domain is DVKVTQSSRYLVKRTGEKVFLECVQDMDHENMFWYRQDPGLGLRLIYFSYDVKMKEKGDIPEGYSVSREKKERFSLILESASTNQTSMYLCASSLRDRGRQPQHFGDGTRLSIL.

The rearrangement links TRBV7-3 to TRBJ2-5; a weak D match, TRBD1 (5 bases). V lost 1 base to trimming and J lost 7 bases, with 13 bases between them. Germline assignment: CDR1 SGHTA and CDR2 FQGTGA. The CDR3 contains 14 residues. This CDR3 is CASSLRGPMGTQYF. Written as DNA, the CDR3 is TGTGCCAGCAGCTTAAGGGGCCCAATGGGGACCCAGTACTTC.